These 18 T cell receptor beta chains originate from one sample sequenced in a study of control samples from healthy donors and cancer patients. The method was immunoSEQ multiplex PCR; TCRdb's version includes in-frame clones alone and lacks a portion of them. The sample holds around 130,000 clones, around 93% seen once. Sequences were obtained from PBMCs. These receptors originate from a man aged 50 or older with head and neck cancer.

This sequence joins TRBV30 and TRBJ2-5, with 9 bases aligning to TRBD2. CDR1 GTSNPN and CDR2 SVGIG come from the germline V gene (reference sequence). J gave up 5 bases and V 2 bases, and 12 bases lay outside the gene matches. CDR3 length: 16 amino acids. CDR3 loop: CAWSQLAGSFLETQYF. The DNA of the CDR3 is TGTGCCTGGAGTCAGCTAGCGGGGTCTTTCCTTGAGACCCAGTACTTC.

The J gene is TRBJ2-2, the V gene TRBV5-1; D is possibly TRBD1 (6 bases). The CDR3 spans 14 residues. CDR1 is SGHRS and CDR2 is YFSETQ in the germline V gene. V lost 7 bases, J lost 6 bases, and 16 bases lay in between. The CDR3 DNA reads TGCGCCAGCTCTAAACAGGGTCAGGCCGGGGAGCTGTTTTTT. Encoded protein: CASSKQGQAGELFF.

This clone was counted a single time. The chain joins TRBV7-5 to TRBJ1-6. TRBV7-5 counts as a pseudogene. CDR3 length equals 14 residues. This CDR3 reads CVRSFEKWFSPLHF. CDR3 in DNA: TGTGTCAGAAGCTTTGAAAAGTGGTTCTCACCCCTCCACTTT.

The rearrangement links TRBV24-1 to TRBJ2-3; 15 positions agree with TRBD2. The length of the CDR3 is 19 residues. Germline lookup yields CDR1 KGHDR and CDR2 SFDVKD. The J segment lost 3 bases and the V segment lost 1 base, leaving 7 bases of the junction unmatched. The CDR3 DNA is TGTGCCACCAGTGATTTCGGACTAGCGGGGGGGGCAGGTACAGATACGCAGTATTTT. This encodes CATSDFGLAGGAGTDTQYF.

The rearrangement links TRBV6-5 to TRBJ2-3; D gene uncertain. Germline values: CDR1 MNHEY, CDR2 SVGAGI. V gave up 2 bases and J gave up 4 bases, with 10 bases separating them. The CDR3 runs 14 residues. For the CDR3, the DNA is TGTGCCAGCAGTTACGACCCTCCTCCAGATACGCAGTATTTT. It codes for CASSYDPPPDTQYF.

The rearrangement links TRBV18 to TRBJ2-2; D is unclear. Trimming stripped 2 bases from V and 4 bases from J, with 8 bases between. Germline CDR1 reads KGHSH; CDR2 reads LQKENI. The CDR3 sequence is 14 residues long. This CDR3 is CASSPVTSTGELFF. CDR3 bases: TGTGCCAGCTCACCAGTAACCAGCACCGGGGAGCTGTTTTTT.

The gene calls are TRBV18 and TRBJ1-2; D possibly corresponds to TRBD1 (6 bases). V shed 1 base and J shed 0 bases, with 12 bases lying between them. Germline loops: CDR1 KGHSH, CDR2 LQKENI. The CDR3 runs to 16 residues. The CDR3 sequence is CASSPLDRSTNYGYTF. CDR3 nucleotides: TGTGCCAGCTCACCACTAGACAGGTCTACTAACTATGGCTACACCTTC.

CDR3 residues: CASSLDQAGNEQFF. The CDR3 nucleotides are TGCGCCAGCAGCTTGGACCAGGCGGGGAATGAGCAGTTCTTC. The chain joins TRBV5-1 to TRBJ2-1; maybe TRBD2 (6 bases). This CDR3 spans 14 amino acids. V was clipped by 0 bases and J by 7 bases, with 11 bases between them. Germline CDR1 and CDR2: SGHRS and YFSETQ. Together with reference TRBV5-1 and TRBJ2-1, the CDR3 gives the full variable domain: KAGVTQTPRYLIKTRGQQVTLSCSPISGHRSVSWYQQTPGQGLQFLFEYFSETQRNKGNFPGRFSGRQFSNSRSEMNVSTLELGDSALYLCASSLDQAGNEQFFGPGTRLTVL.

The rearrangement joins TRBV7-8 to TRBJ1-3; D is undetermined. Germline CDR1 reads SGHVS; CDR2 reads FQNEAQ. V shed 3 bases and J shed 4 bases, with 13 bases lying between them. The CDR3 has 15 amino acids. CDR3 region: CASSFNSVAGNTIYF. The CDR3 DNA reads TGTGCCAGCAGCTTCAACAGTGTTGCAGGAAACACCATATATTTT.

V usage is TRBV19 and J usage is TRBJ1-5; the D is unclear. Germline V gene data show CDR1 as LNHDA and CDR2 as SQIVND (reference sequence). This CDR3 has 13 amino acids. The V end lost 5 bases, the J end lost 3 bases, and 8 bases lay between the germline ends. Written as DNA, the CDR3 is TGTGCCAGTAGTGGCGGGGTCAATCAGCCCCAGCATTTT. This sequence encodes CASSGGVNQPQHF.

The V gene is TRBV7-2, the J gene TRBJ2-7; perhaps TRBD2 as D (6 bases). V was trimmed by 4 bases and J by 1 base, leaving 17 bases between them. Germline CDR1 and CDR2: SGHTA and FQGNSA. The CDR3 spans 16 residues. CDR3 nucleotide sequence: TGTGCCAGCAGCTCACCCCCCGGGGGACCATCCTACGAGCAGTACTTC. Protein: CASSSPPGGPSYEQYF.

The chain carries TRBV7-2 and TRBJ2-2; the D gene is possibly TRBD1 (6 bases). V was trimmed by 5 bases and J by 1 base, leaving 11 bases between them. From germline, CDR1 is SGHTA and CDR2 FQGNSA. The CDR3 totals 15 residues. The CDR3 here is CASSPRGQNTGELFF. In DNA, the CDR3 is TGTGCCAGCAGCCCCAGGGGTCAGAACACCGGGGAGCTGTTTTTT.

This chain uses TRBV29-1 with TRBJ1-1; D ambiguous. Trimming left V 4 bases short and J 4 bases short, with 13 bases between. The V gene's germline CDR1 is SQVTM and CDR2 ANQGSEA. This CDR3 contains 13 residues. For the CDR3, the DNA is TGCAGCGTTGTCCCCAGCGGGGTCACTGAAGCTTTCTTT. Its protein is CSVVPSGVTEAFF.

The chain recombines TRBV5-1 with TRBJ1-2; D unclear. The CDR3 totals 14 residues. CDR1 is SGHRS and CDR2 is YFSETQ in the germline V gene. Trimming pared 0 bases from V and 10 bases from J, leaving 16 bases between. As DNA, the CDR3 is TGCGCCAGCAGCTTGGCTACGGGTTCTTCGGACTACACCTTC. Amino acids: CASSLATGSSDYTF.

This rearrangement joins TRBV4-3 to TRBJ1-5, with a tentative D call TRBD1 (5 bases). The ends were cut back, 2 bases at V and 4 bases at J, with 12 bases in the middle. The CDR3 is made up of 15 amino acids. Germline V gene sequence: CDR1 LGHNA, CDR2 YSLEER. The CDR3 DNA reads TGCGCCAGCAGCCAATCAAGACAGTATAATCAGCCCCAGCATTTT. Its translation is CASSQSRQYNQPQHF.

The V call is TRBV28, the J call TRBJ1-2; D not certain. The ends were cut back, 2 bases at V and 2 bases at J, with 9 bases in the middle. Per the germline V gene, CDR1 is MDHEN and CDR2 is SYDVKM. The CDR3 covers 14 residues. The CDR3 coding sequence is TGTGCCAGCAGTTTACTGGGGAGCAACTATGGCTACACCTTC. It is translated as CASSLLGSNYGYTF.

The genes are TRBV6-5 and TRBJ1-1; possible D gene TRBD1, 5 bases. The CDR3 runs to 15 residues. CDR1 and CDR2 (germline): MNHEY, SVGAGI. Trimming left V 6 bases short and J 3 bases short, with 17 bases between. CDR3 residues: CASSLSLRGDTEAFF. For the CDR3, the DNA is TGTGCCAGCAGCCTATCCTTGCGGGGGGACACTGAAGCTTTCTTT.

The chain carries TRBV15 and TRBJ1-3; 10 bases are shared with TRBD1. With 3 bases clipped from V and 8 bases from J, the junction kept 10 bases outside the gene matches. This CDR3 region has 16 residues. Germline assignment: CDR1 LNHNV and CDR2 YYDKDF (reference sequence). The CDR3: CATSSSGTGVGDTIYF. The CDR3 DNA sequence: TGTGCCACCAGCAGCAGCGGGACAGGGGTTGGGGACACCATATATTTT.